This T cell receptor (beta chain) was sequenced for a study of T cell responses to AZD1222 COVID-19 vaccine. Assay used: immunoSEQ multiplex PCR; TCRdb lists only in-frame clones, some missing. The sample contains about 130,000 clones, roughly 89% of which appear only once. The CDR3 sequence is 13 residues long. The ends were cut back, 0 bases at V and 4 bases at J, with 4 bases in the middle. The germline CDR1 and CDR2 sequences are SGHRS and YFSETQ. The clonotype comes from an adult who received the AZD1222 COVID-19 vaccine. V is TRBV5-1 and J is TRBJ2-2, with D unresolved. The sample here was peripheral blood, taken 28 days after the second AZD1222 dose. For the CDR3, the DNA is TGCGCCAGCAGCTTGGCAGTCACCGGGGAGCTGTTTTTT. Amino acid sequence: CASSLAVTGELFF.